The T cell receptor beta chain under discussion was sequenced for a study of early T cells in non-severe SARS-CoV-2 infection. A few counts support this clonotype. The CDR3 has 14 residues. With 6 bases removed from V and 8 bases from J, the gap between germline ends came to 16 bases. cDNA molecules, individually, were tagged with unique molecular identifiers. TCRdb redid the calling of the 5' RACE reads with MiXCR, one entry per CDR3 protein. There are about 110,000 distinct CDR3 sequences in the sample; over 8.5% occur only once, and approximately 6.9% lies in the top ten. This sequence was found in an adult who was a healthcare worker with PCR-confirmed SARS-CoV-2 infection or an uninfected control (not recorded which). The sample was whole blood. The chain couples TRBV12-3 or TRBV12-4 to TRBJ2-2, with D unclear. The CDR3 is CASSLQRLGGELFF. The CDR3 nucleotides read TGTGCCAGCAGCCTACAGAGGTTGGGAGGGGAGCTGTTTTTT.